The T cell receptor (beta chain) under discussion was sequenced for a study of CDR3 diversity in severe acne. This clonotype was counted ten times or more. Trimming at V came to 2 bases and at J to 5 bases, leaving 4 bases not matched to a gene. The CDR3 loop spans 15 amino acids. Germline V lookup: CDR1 SNHLY, CDR2 FYNNEI. Via MiXCR, TCRdb re-called the PCR reads, giving one row per CDR3 protein. The sample has about 97,000 distinct CDR3 sequences; 45% to 60% are singletons. The chain employs TRBV2 and TRBJ2-2; TRBD1 agrees at 8 bases. This receptor was identified in a male donor with acne. The sequenced material came from blood. The DNA for the CDR3 is TGTGCCAGCAGTGAAACAGGGGGGCGGACCGGGGAGCTGTTTTTT. It is translated as CASSETGGRTGELFF.